This T cell receptor beta chain was captured in a study of blood T cell repertoires in COVID-19. This CDR3 has 15 amino acids. Germline CDR1 is SNHLY and CDR2 is FYNNEI. The V end lost 5 bases, the J end lost 1 base, and 11 bases lay between the germline ends. This clone was observed once. TCRdb keeps only in-frame clones here, not all; method: immunoSEQ multiplex PCR. The sample shows about 300,000 clones, around 86% of them seen only once. This rearrangement joins TRBV2 to TRBJ1-4; maybe TRBD1 (6 bases). The source is a woman aged 18-35 years who had recovered from COVID-19. The sequenced sample consisted of PBMCs or T cells enriched from blood (not recorded which). The CDR3 is CASSKRGRTNEKLFF. The CDR3 region has the DNA TGTGCCAGCAGTAAAAGGGGGAGAACTAATGAAAAACTGTTTTTT.